A few counts support the clone carrying this TCR beta chain. Its target is unknown. The sample comes from a study of persistence of HIV-infected CD4 T cells. Cells were stimulated with overlapping HIV-1 Gag 15-mer peptides. CD40L-negative CD69-negative CD45RO-high memory CD4+ T cells were sorted as populations depleted of antigen-responding cells. These HIV-1-infected adults initiated suppressive ART in chronic infection. For around 19 hours, CD8-depleted PBMCs received anti-CD28/CD49d costimulation, a CD40-blocking antibody and enfuvirtide. This CDR3 region has 14 residues. Germline V CDR1 and CDR2: SGHRS, YFSETQ. J lost 6 bases, V lost 4 bases, and 10 bases had no gene match. The immunoSEQ assay was version 4, run in survey mode. Generated by immunoSEQ multiplex PCR, the TCRdb table keeps only in-frame clones and is missing some. The repertoire holds tens of thousands of clones, with 65% to 80% as singletons.

This clonotype was sampled from an adult man with HIV who was CMV-seropositive. The sample in question was CD4+ T cells sorted from PBMCs after roughly 18-hour stimulation, obtained from a patient who received antiretroviral therapy. V and J are TRBV5-1 and TRBJ2-7, with 7 bases fitting TRBD1. The DNA of the CDR3 is TGCGCCAGCAGCCAGTTATACCGGGACAGCGAGCAGTACTTC. Its translation: CASSQLYRDSEQYF.